The T cell receptor (beta chain) described here comes from a study of healthy donors' naive CD4 and CD8 T cells. Each TCR library used 500 ng of total RNA and a linear amplification protocol. Original methodology: 86,000 or so TCR alpha transcripts were sequenced from four or five healthy donors. TCRdb reanalysed the reads using MiXCR and keeps one entry per CDR3 protein. The authors' filters were not applied to this entry. The sample includes approximately 200,000 distinct CDR3 sequences, over 60% of them seen just once. The germline CDR1 and CDR2 sequences are SQVTM and ANQGSEA. V dropped 4 bases and J dropped 4; count of bases not matched to a gene: 9. CDR3 length: 15 amino acids.

This TCR came from a pool of human donors in good health; the sample pools cells from several healthy donors. Sequencing was performed on naive CD4+ and CD8+ T cells sorted from blood, pooled from several donors. J is TRBJ2-2 and V is TRBV29-1; 7 positions match TRBD2. CDR3: CSVAIPRGSTGELFF. CDR3 coding DNA: TGCAGCGTTGCTATCCCGCGGGGGTCCACCGGGGAGCTGTTTTTT.